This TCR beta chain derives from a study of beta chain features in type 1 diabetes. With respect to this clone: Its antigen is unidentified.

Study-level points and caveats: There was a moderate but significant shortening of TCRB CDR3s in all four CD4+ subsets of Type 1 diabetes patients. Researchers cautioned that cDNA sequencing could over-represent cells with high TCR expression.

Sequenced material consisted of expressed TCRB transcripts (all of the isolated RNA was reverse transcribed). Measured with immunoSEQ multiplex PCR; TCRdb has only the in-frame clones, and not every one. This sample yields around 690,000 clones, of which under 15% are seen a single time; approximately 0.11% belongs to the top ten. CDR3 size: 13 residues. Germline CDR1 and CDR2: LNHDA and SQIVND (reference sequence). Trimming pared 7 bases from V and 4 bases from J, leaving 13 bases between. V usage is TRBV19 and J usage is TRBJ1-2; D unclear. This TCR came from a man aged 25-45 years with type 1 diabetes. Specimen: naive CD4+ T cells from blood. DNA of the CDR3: TGTGCCAGTACAGGCCTACCGAGCTATGGCTACACCTTC. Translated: CASTGLPSYGYTF.